The next 20 T cell receptor beta chains were all read from a single sample in a study of persistence of HIV-infected CD4 T cells. An overlapping HIV-1 Gag peptide pool stimulated these cells at roughly 1 ug/peptide/mL. Memory cells lacking CD40L and CD69 with high CD45RO were sorted. The libraries were made with immunoSEQ version 4 in survey mode. Repertoires were generated with immunoSEQ multiplex PCR, while TCRdb's copy carries only in-frame clones and drops some. This table has over 30,000 clones, about 81% appearing once. For these receptors, no antigen is known. The source was cultured CD4+ T cells from PBMCs, collected from a patient who received antiretroviral therapy. These receptors originate from an adult with HIV. The donor label of this sample is uncertain.

The chain couples TRBV30 to TRBJ2-4, with D possibly being TRBD1 or TRBD2 (6 bases each). The germline V and J ends were trimmed by 2 bases and 7 bases, with 12 bases remaining between them. The CDR3 is 13 residues long. The germline V gene encodes CDR1 GTSNPN and CDR2 SVGIG (reference sequence). Here the CDR3 DNA reads TGTGCCTGGAGTTGGAGGAGGGGGAACATTCAGTACTTC. Translating gives CAWSWRRGNIQYF.

This clone appeared a few times. V is TRBV5-1 and J is TRBJ1-5; D gene ambiguous. In germline, CDR1 is SGHRS, CDR2 YFSETQ. With 0 bases removed from V and 0 bases from J, the gap between germline ends came to 7 bases. The CDR3 sequence is 15 residues long. The CDR3 reads CASSLDAGSNQPQHF. As DNA, the CDR3 is TGCGCCAGCAGCTTGGACGCAGGTAGCAATCAGCCCCAGCATTTT.

The chain combines TRBV2 with TRBJ1-1; D call uncertain. Germline-derived CDR1 and CDR2 are SNHLY and FYNNEI. V was shortened by 2 bases and J by 2 bases, with 12 bases between the two germline ends. This CDR3 spans 15 amino acids. This CDR3 reads CASSERIGLNTEAFF. The DNA for the CDR3 is TGTGCCAGCAGTGAACGAATAGGGTTAAACACTGAAGCTTTCTTT.

The CDR3 nucleotides read TGTGCCAGCCGAGGGGCGGGGAATCAGCCCCAGCATTTT. This encodes CASRGAGNQPQHF. The V call is TRBV27, the J call TRBJ1-5, with D perhaps TRBD1 (5 bases). V lost 8 bases and J 4 bases, leaving 12 bases between the germline ends. Germline V CDR1 and CDR2: MNHEY, SMNVEV (reference sequence). The CDR3 loop spans 13 amino acids.

This clone occurred a few times. The CDR3 region has the DNA TGCGCCAGCAGCGCCGGGACAGGGGGCATTCAGCCCCAGCATTTT. It is translated as CASSAGTGGIQPQHF. The chain recombines TRBV5-1 with TRBJ1-5; TRBD1 matches 12 bases. Germline CDR1 is SGHRS and CDR2 is YFSETQ. The CDR3 contains 15 residues. The J segment lost 6 bases and the V segment lost 4 bases, leaving 5 bases of the junction unmatched.

The chain is built from TRBV4-2 and TRBJ2-7, with D perhaps matching TRBD2 (6 bases). Germline V gene data show CDR1 as LGHNA and CDR2 as YNFKEQ. Trimming left V 0 bases short and J 3 bases short, with 15 bases between. The CDR3 consists of 16 residues. This CDR3 reads CASSQDMAAGSYEQYF. CDR3 sequence (DNA): TGTGCCAGCAGCCAAGATATGGCGGCGGGGAGCTACGAGCAGTACTTC.

The CDR3: CSVETGAGNTIYF. CDR3 bases: TGCAGCGTTGAGACAGGGGCGGGAAACACCATATATTTT. The rearrangement uses TRBV29-1 and TRBJ1-3, with 8 nucleotides matching TRBD1. Germline CDR1 reads SQVTM; CDR2 reads ANQGSEA. CDR3 length equals 13 residues. Germline trimming cut 3 bases from V and 4 bases from J; bases unmatched to any gene: 2. Full variable domain (missing parts from reference TRBV29-1 and TRBJ1-3): SAVISQKPSRDICQRGTSLTIQCQVDSQVTMMFWYRQQPGQSLTLIATANQGSEATYESGFVIDKFPISRPNLTFSTLTVSNMSPEDSSIYLCSVETGAGNTIYFGEGSWLTVV.

The chain is built from TRBV5-8 and TRBJ1-1; TRBD1 aligns across 7 bases. V lost 5 bases, J lost 5 bases, and 6 bases stayed unmatched. CDR1 is SGHTS, CDR2 YDEGEE, per germline. CDR3 length: 13 residues. Here the CDR3 reads CASSSGQRTEAFF. CDR3 in DNA: TGTGCCAGCAGTTCGGGACAGCGGACTGAAGCTTTCTTT.

This chain uses TRBV6-1 with TRBJ2-3; 10 bases line up with TRBD1. With 2 bases clipped from V and 6 bases from J, the junction kept 8 bases outside the gene matches. The CDR3 runs to 16 residues. Per the germline V gene, CDR1 is MNHNS and CDR2 is SASEGT. The CDR3: CASSEFDRGLGDTQYF. CDR3 DNA: TGTGCCAGCAGTGAATTTGACAGGGGGCTGGGGGATACGCAGTATTTT.

The J gene is TRBJ1-2, the V gene TRBV23-1, with D possibly matching TRBD1 (5 bases). TRBV23-1 qualifies as an ORF whose function is uncertain. The V gene lost 7 bases and the J gene lost 3 bases, with 12 bases spanning the gap. This CDR3 region has 13 residues. The CDR3: CASTQTVDYGYTF. The DNA for the CDR3 is TGCGCCAGCACACAGACAGTGGACTATGGCTACACCTTC.

The genes are TRBV5-5 and TRBJ1-2, with D possibly matching TRBD1 (6 bases). CDR1 is SGHKS, CDR2 YYEKEE, per germline (reference sequence). Between the trimmed V and J ends, which lost 0 bases and 4 bases, there was a span of 28 bases. This CDR3 is 20 amino acids long. The CDR3 bases are TGTGCCAGCAGCTTGGAGTTGTTTAGAGACAGGCGCCCCACTAGCTATGGCTACACCTTC. Protein: CASSLELFRDRRPTSYGYTF.

This chain uses TRBV5-4 with TRBJ2-1; TRBD2 is a possible D gene (5 bases). V was shortened by 4 bases and J by 0 bases, with 11 bases between the two germline ends. The CDR3 contains 15 residues. Looked up from germline, CDR1 is SGHNT and CDR2 is YYREEE (reference sequence). CDR3 DNA sequence: TGTGCCAGCAGCGCGGACTCGGCCTCCTACAATGAGCAGTTCTTC. Amino acid sequence: CASSADSASYNEQFF.

The chain combines TRBV18 with TRBJ1-1; D possibly corresponds to TRBD1 (6 bases). Trimming removed 5 bases from V and 1 base from J, with 17 bases in between. CDR1 and CDR2 (germline): KGHSH, LQKENI. This CDR3 is 16 amino acids long. CDR3 protein: CASSREGATGNTEAFF. The CDR3 DNA follows: TGTGCCAGCTCAAGGGAAGGAGCGACAGGGAACACTGAAGCTTTCTTT.

The chain recombines TRBV5-1 with TRBJ2-1, with 9 bases that match TRBD1. Germline-derived CDR1 and CDR2 are SGHRS and YFSETQ. V dropped 4 bases and J dropped 1; count of bases not matched to a gene: 15. The CDR3 sequence is 19 residues long. The CDR3 loop reads CASSPGDRGKSHSYNEQFF. The CDR3 DNA follows: TGCGCCAGCAGCCCTGGTGACAGGGGGAAATCTCATTCCTACAATGAGCAGTTCTTC.

The V and J genes are TRBV9 and TRBJ2-1; the D is unclear. V was trimmed by 4 bases and J by 9 bases, leaving 17 bases between them. CDR1 and CDR2 from the germline V gene are SGDLS and YYNGEE. The CDR3 length is 14 residues. The DNA of the CDR3 is TGTGCCAGCAGCCTTACGGCAGGCTCGGGTGAGCAGTTCTTC. Translating it yields CASSLTAGSGEQFF.

The chain has TRBV5-1 and TRBJ1-6; a possible D gene is TRBD1 (5 bases). Germline V CDR1 and CDR2: SGHRS, YFSETQ. Trimming shortened V by 5 bases and J by 9 bases, and 18 bases separated the two germline ends. The CDR3 is 15 amino acids. Here the CDR3 reads CASSPSGTQSSPLHF. DNA of the CDR3: TGCGCCAGCAGTCCCTCCGGGACTCAATCTTCACCCCTCCACTTT.

The chain is built from TRBV18 and TRBJ2-5, with 7 bases identical to TRBD1. V dropped 3 bases and J dropped 4; count of bases not matched to a gene: 8. In germline, CDR1 is KGHSH, CDR2 LQKENI. This CDR3 spans 15 amino acids. Here the CDR3 reads CASSPRQGVLETQYF. In nucleotides, the CDR3 is TGTGCCAGCTCACCGCGCCAGGGGGTACTAGAGACCCAGTACTTC.

The sample holds a few counts of this clone. The genes are TRBV7-3 and TRBJ2-2, with TRBD1 as a possible D gene (5 bases). The CDR3 spans 12 residues. The germline gives CDR1 SGHTA, CDR2 FQGTGA. Trimming cost V 5 bases and J 6 bases, with 7 bases left between them. The CDR3 is CASSPTAGELFF. The CDR3 DNA is TGTGCCAGCAGCCCGACAGCCGGGGAGCTGTTTTTT.

The rearrangement uses TRBV3-1 (or the pseudogene TRBV3-2) and TRBJ2-7; possible D gene TRBD1, 5 bases. Trimming stripped 1 base from V and 2 bases from J, with 9 bases between. From germline, CDR1 is LGHDT and CDR2 YNNKEL (reference sequence). The CDR3 has 14 amino acids. The CDR3 DNA follows: TGTGCCAGCAGCCAAGCCCCAGGGCCCTACGAGCAGTACGTC. This translates into CASSQAPGPYEQYV.

This chain connects TRBV12-3 or TRBV12-4 to TRBJ1-5; D gene uncertain. V lost 1 base and J 4 bases, leaving 5 bases between the germline ends. The CDR3 is 13 amino acids. The CDR3 is CASSLGQNQPQHF. CDR3 nucleotides: TGTGCCAGCAGTTTAGGCCAGAATCAGCCCCAGCATTTT.